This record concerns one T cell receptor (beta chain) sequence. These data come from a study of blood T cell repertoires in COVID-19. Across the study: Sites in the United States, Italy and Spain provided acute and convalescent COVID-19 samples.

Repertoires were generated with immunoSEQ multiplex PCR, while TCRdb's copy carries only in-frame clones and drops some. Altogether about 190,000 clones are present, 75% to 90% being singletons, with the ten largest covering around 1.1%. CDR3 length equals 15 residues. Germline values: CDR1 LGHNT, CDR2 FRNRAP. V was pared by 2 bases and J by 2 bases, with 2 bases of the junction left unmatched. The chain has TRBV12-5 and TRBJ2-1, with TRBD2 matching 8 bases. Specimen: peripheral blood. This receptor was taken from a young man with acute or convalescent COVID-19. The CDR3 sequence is CASGLTSGAYNEQFF. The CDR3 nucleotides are TGTGCTAGTGGTTTGACTAGCGGAGCCTACAATGAGCAGTTCTTC.